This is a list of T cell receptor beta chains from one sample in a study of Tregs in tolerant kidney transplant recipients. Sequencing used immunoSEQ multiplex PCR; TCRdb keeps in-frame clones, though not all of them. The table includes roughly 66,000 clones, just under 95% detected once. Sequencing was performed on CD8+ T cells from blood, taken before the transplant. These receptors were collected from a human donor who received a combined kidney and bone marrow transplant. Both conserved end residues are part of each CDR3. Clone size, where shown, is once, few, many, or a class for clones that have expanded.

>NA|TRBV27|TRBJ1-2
CASSYSTGSDGYTF
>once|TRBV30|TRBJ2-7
CAWAGPYEQYF
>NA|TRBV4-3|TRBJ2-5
CASSQDYRETQYF
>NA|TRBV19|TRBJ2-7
CASSHPTGYSYEQYF
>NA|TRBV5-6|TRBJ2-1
CASSFDSYNEQFF
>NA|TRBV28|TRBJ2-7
CASSSGLAGGYEQYF
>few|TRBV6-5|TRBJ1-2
CASSPGQSYGYTF
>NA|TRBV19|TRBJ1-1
CASSPEHAGGEAFF
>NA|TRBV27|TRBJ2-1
CASSFPGQGGNNEQFF
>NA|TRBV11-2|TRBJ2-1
CASSLDRAGNRANEQFF
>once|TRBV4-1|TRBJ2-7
CASSHSGTGPYEQYF
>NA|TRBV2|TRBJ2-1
CASSGTGGGDEQFF
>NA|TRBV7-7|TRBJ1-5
CASSLNLSPGPLVCGSNQPQHF
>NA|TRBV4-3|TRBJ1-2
CASSLATQDYGYTF
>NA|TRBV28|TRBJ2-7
CASSYGDGEQYF
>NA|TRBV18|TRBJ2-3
CASSLVGTGSTDTQYF
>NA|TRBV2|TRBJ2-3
CASSGDRGLTDTQYF
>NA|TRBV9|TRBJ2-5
CASSPTNRGLETQYF
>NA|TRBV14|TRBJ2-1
CASSQDSNEQFF
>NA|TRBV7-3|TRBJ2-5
CASSDTGGQETQYF
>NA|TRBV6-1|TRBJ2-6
CASSSDSGANVLTF
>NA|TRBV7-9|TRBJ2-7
CASSPGTGYEQYF
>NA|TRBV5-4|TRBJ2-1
CACRGGSYNEQFF
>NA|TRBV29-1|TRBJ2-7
CSVVYLYEQYF
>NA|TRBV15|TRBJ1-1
CATSPARENTEAFF
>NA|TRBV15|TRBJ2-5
CATSRVSRDQETQYF
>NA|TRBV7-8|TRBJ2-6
CASSLRGGGLSGANVLTF
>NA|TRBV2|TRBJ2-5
CASSDTGHNQETQYF
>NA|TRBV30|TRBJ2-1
CAWSTGNEQFF
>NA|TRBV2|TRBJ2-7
CASSRALGRGQYF
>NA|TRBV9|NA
CASSVGGRGAYEQYF
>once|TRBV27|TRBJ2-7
CASSTRTGLNEQYF
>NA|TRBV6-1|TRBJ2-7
CASSGQGAQYF
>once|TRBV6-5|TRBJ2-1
CASSYGAGGNNEQFF